What follows are 12 T cell receptor beta chains derived from one specimen sequenced in a study of control samples from healthy donors and cancer patients. Method: immunoSEQ multiplex PCR; TCRdb's copy keeps in-frame clones and lacks some. In the table there are over 85,000 clones, around nine tenths of which are singletons. Sample: PBMCs. The receptors derive from a woman aged 55-69 years with lung cancer.

This clone was detected only a few times. The chain couples TRBV10-3 to TRBJ2-7; 9 bases match TRBD2. Germline CDR1 reads ENHRY; CDR2 reads SYGVKD. Unmatched junction bases numbered 3, after V lost 5 bases and J lost 1 base. CDR3 length equals 14 residues. The CDR3 bases are TGTGCCATCAGTAGCGGGAGGAATTCCTACGAGCAGTACTTC. It is translated as CAISSGRNSYEQYF.

This clone was recorded a few times. This chain uses TRBV6-5 with TRBJ2-7; possibly TRBD2 for D (5 bases). Germline CDR1 MNHEY, CDR2 SVGAGI. The CDR3 length is 12 residues. V was cut by 7 bases and J by 2 bases, with 9 bases left in between. CDR3 region: CASNSVAYEQYF. The DNA of the CDR3 is TGTGCCAGCAATAGCGTGGCCTACGAGCAGTACTTC.

This chain links TRBV19 with TRBJ1-6; a possible D gene is TRBD1 (5 bases). Trimming took off 7 bases at V and 9 bases at J, with 25 bases between the two ends. The CDR3 has 17 residues. The germline CDR1 and CDR2 sequences are LNHDA and SQIVND (reference sequence). This chain's CDR3 is CASTARLGGGSSSPLHF. The CDR3 nucleotides are TGTGCCAGTACGGCCCGACTCGGGGGTGGGTCGAGTTCACCCCTCCACTTT.

The J gene is TRBJ1-5, the V gene TRBV6-5; the match to TRBD1 covers 8 bases. Unmatched junction bases numbered 11, after V lost 7 bases and J lost 6 bases. Germline V gene sequence: CDR1 MNHEY, CDR2 SVGAGI. This CDR3 has 15 amino acids. CDR3 nucleotides: TGTGCCAGCACTCCAATAGGACAGGGCAGTCAGCCCCAGCATTTT. This encodes CASTPIGQGSQPQHF.

The V gene is TRBV10-3, the J gene TRBJ1-2; D ambiguous. V was clipped by 0 bases and J by 0 bases, with 8 bases between them. Per germline, CDR1 ENHRY and CDR2 SYGVKD. The CDR3 is 15 amino acids. As DNA, the CDR3 is TGTGCCATCAGTGAGTCCCCAGCCGCTAACTATGGCTACACCTTC. Protein sequence: CAISESPAANYGYTF.

This rearrangement joins TRBV4-1 to TRBJ2-4; TRBD2 aligns across 9 bases. The CDR3 spans 16 residues. After removal of 1 base from V and 2 bases from J, the junction contained 3 bases not matched to a gene. CDR1 is MGHRA, CDR2 YSYEKL, per germline. The CDR3 spells CASSQGGGAPKNIQYF. The CDR3 nucleotides read TGCGCCAGCAGCCAAGGCGGGGGGGCACCCAAAAACATTCAGTACTTC.

This clone was seen just once. Written as DNA, the CDR3 is TGTGCCAGCGGCGCTAGCGGGAGTGAAGACAATGAGCAGTTCTTC. Protein product: CASGASGSEDNEQFF. This rearrangement joins TRBV7-9 to TRBJ2-1; 10 bases are shared with TRBD2. This CDR3 region has 15 residues. Germline lookup yields CDR1 SEHNR and CDR2 FQNEAQ (reference sequence). The V segment lost 8 bases and the J segment 5 bases; nucleotides outside the gene matches: 9.

The chain links TRBV5-1 to TRBJ2-7, with TRBD2 matching over 9 bases. The V and J ends lost 0 bases and 0 bases, in that order; junction bases with no gene match: 4. CDR1 and CDR2 (germline): SGHRS, YFSETQ. The CDR3 is 16 residues long. The CDR3: CASSLDGGRDSYEQYF. In DNA, the CDR3 is TGCGCCAGCAGCTTGGACGGCGGGAGGGACTCCTACGAGCAGTACTTC.

The chain links TRBV5-1 to TRBJ2-1; weak D call: TRBD2 (6 bases). The CDR3 spans 16 residues. With 7 bases removed from V and 5 bases from J, the gap between germline ends came to 22 bases. Germline CDR1 SGHRS, CDR2 YFSETQ. CDR3 DNA sequence: TGCGCCAGCCACGGAGGGATAGCAGTGCTCCACAATGAGCAGTTCTTC. This sequence encodes CASHGGIAVLHNEQFF.

The rearrangement uses TRBV11-2 and TRBJ1-1; a weak D match, TRBD1 (6 bases). This CDR3 has 14 residues. Trimming took 5 bases from V and 2 from J, leaving 12 bases between them. From germline, CDR1 is SGHAT and CDR2 FQNNGV. The CDR3 loop reads CASSPLGTNTEAFF. The CDR3 DNA is TGTGCCAGCAGCCCACTAGGGACAAACACTGAAGCTTTCTTT.

The V gene is TRBV5-5, the J gene TRBJ1-2, with unresolved D. The CDR3 runs 15 residues. V was cut by 0 bases and J by 4 bases, with 13 bases left in between. Germline CDR1 is SGHKS and CDR2 is YYEKEE (reference sequence). CDR3 nucleotides: TGTGCCAGCAGCTTGGCCGAAGAGGGTGCCTATGGCTACACCTTC. Translating it yields CASSLAEEGAYGYTF.

Written as DNA, the CDR3 is TGTGCCAGCAGTTATCCCCCTGAGTGGGACTTGGAAGCTTTCTTT. Residues: CASSYPPEWDLEAFF. V and J are TRBV6-2 or TRBV6-3 and TRBJ1-1; TRBD1 might be the D (5 bases). Germline values: CDR1 MNHEY, CDR2 SVGEGT. The CDR3 covers 15 residues. V was clipped by 3 bases and J by 8 bases, with 19 bases between them.